The 18 T cell receptor beta chains presented below share a single source sample, sequenced in a study of T cells after yellow fever vaccination. From the 5' RACE reads, TCRdb called clonotypes with MiXCR, one entry per CDR3 protein. Counted here are 85,000 to 100,000 distinct CDR3 sequences, less than 6% occurring once; the ten biggest clones make up more than 40%. The source material was CD8+ T cells sorted from PBMCs, sampled 10 days after the yellow fever booster vaccination. All receptors derive from a man younger than 30 who received the YFV17D yellow fever vaccine.

This clonotype has just a few counts. The genes are TRBV7-6 and TRBJ1-2; D possibly corresponds to TRBD1 (5 bases). CDR1 is SGHVS and CDR2 is FNYEAQ in the germline V gene. The V and J ends lost 5 bases and 10 bases respectively, with 17 bases between them. CDR3 size: 13 residues. CDR3 DNA: TGTGCCAGCAGCCAAGGGACGTCGCCAGTCTACACCTTC. It codes for CASSQGTSPVYTF.

This rearrangement joins TRBV4-1 to TRBJ2-7, with D tentatively TRBD2 (6 bases). V lost 4 bases, J lost 3 bases, and 10 bases lay in between. The CDR3 is made up of 13 amino acids. Looked up from germline, CDR1 is MGHRA and CDR2 is YSYEKL. The CDR3 bases are TGCGCCAGCAGCCCCGGGAGCTTCTACGAGCAGTACTTC. Translation: CASSPGSFYEQYF.

The chain employs TRBV21-1 and TRBJ2-1; the listed D gene, TRBD2, was not tested against the DNA. TRBV21-1 is a pseudogene segment. This CDR3 contains 16 residues. CDR3 DNA sequence: TGTGCCAGCATCATGGGGAGCGGGGCCTCCTACAATGAGCAGTTCTTC. It codes for CASIMGSGASYNEQFF.

V gene TRBV5-5 combines with J gene TRBJ2-3, with TRBD2 as a possible D gene (6 bases). Trimming shortened V by 4 bases and J by 4 bases, and 13 bases separated the two germline ends. This CDR3 has 14 residues. CDR1 is SGHKS and CDR2 is YYEKEE in the germline V gene (reference sequence). Here the CDR3 DNA reads TGTGCCAGCAGCGGAGGGAAGTGGGCAGATACGCAGTATTTT. It is translated as CASSGGKWADTQYF.

The chain carries TRBV7-9 and TRBJ2-2; no firm D call. V was cut by 5 bases and J by 7 bases, with 14 bases left in between. Germline CDR1 reads SEHNR; CDR2 reads FQNEAQ (reference sequence). The length of the CDR3 is 14 residues. The CDR3 is CASSPRLPNGELFF. The CDR3 bases are TGTGCCAGCAGCCCCCGCTTGCCCAACGGGGAGCTGTTTTTT.

This clonotype has a handful of counts. The chain uses TRBV20-1 and TRBJ2-4, with no clear D. Germline CDR1 and CDR2: DFQATT and SNEGSKA (reference sequence). Trimming left V 2 bases short and J 0 bases short, with 11 bases between. The CDR3 spans 15 residues. CDR3 region: CSARLPPGAKNIQYF. As DNA, the CDR3 is TGCAGTGCTAGACTGCCCCCCGGAGCCAAAAACATTCAGTACTTC.

There are many counts of this clonotype. The chain carries TRBV7-2 and TRBJ1-4; 8 bases align to TRBD1. Germline assignment: CDR1 SGHTA and CDR2 FQGNSA. V dropped 1 base and J dropped 6; count of bases not matched to a gene: 7. This CDR3 is 16 amino acids long. The CDR3 region is CASSLEPRGLDEKLFF. The CDR3 DNA is TGTGCCAGCAGCTTAGAGCCCAGGGGGCTGGATGAAAAACTGTTTTTT.

This clonotype showed up many times. The chain is built from TRBV7-2 and TRBJ2-7; D unresolved. The length of the CDR3 is 13 residues. V lost 3 bases and J 6 bases, leaving 12 bases between the germline ends. The germline V gene has CDR1 SGHTA and CDR2 FQGNSA. The CDR3 is CASSLSPGIEQYF. DNA of the CDR3: TGTGCCAGCAGCTTGTCGCCTGGTATCGAGCAGTACTTC.

This clonotype was counted ten times or more. The chain couples TRBV6-2 or TRBV6-3 to TRBJ1-2; possibly TRBD1 for D (5 bases). The V gene lost 5 bases and the J gene lost 3 bases, with 10 bases spanning the gap. The CDR3 runs 13 residues. From germline, CDR1 is MNHEY and CDR2 SVGEGT. The CDR3 is CASSPGTYYGYTF. For the CDR3, the DNA is TGTGCCAGCAGTCCGGGGACCTACTATGGCTACACCTTC.

This clonotype has a count of ten or more. The rearrangement uses TRBV6-4 and TRBJ1-1; no definite D call. Germline V gives CDR1 MRHNA, CDR2 SNTAGT. The CDR3 has 14 residues. V was pared by 0 bases and J by 1 base, with 6 bases between. In DNA form, the CDR3 reads TGTGCCAGCAGTGACTCGCCGGAGAACACTGAAGCTTTCTTT. This gives the protein CASSDSPENTEAFF.

The J gene is TRBJ2-7, the V gene TRBV11-2, with TRBD1 identical over 12 bases. J lost 6 bases, V lost 4 bases, and 4 bases had no gene match. Germline CDR1 is SGHAT and CDR2 is FQNNGV. CDR3 length: 14 residues. As DNA, the CDR3 is TGTGCCAGCAGCTCAGGGACAGGGGGCTTCGAGCAGTACGTC. Translating it yields CASSSGTGGFEQYV.

This clonotype has a handful of counts. This chain joins TRBV29-1 and TRBJ2-3; possibly TRBD2 for D (6 bases). Deletions cut 2 bases from V and 2 bases from J, with 14 bases between. The CDR3 has 15 amino acids. Per the germline V gene, CDR1 is SQVTM and CDR2 is ANQGSEA. CDR3 sequence (DNA): TGCAGCGTTGAATGGGCGGGGACCTACACAGATACGCAGTATTTT. This sequence encodes CSVEWAGTYTDTQYF.

This clonotype was seen only a few times. V gene TRBV29-1 combines with J gene TRBJ1-2; no clear D. V lost 5 bases and J lost 5, with 12 bases in between. Germline V CDR1 and CDR2: SQVTM, ANQGSEA. This CDR3 has 12 amino acids. The CDR3 spells CSVRMGVYGYTF. In nucleotides, the CDR3 is TGCAGCGTTAGGATGGGCGTATATGGCTACACCTTC.

The sample holds many counts of this clonotype. The chain recombines TRBV7-6 with TRBJ2-1; 10 nucleotides align to TRBD1. The junction had 3 bases not matched to a gene; V was cut back by 2 bases and J by 8 bases. Germline V CDR1 and CDR2: SGHVS, FNYEAQ. This CDR3 has 14 residues. The CDR3 region has the DNA TGTGCCAGCAGCTTAAGACAGGGGGCCTATGAGCAGTTCTTC. Its translation: CASSLRQGAYEQFF.

This chain links TRBV10-3 with TRBJ2-5, with TRBD1 matching 10 bases. Germline V lookup: CDR1 ENHRY, CDR2 SYGVKD. V trimming: 0 bases; J trimming: 4 bases; junction bases outside the gene matches: 17. The CDR3 runs to 20 residues. The CDR3 loop reads CAISESPFLTRQGAAETQYF. In DNA form, the CDR3 reads TGTGCCATCAGTGAGTCGCCCTTCTTGACTCGACAGGGGGCTGCAGAGACCCAGTACTTC.

V and J are TRBV4-1 and TRBJ1-6; D possibly corresponds to TRBD1 (5 bases). The V gene lost 0 bases and the J gene lost 7 bases, with 13 bases spanning the gap. CDR1 MGHRA and CDR2 YSYEKL come from the germline V gene. The CDR3 spans 16 residues. The CDR3 DNA is TGCGCCAGCAGCCAAGAGGCTGTGGGGCGGAATTCACCCCTCCACTTT. Amino acid sequence: CASSQEAVGRNSPLHF.

This clonotype has only a few counts. The chain links TRBV6-2 or TRBV6-3 to TRBJ2-1, with a possible D match to TRBD1 (5 bases). Germline CDR1 is MNHEY and CDR2 is SVGEGT. The length of the CDR3 is 15 residues. V lost 8 bases, J lost 0 bases, and 14 bases lay in between. The CDR3 DNA reads TGTGCCAGCGGAAGGGGCATAGCCTCCTACAATGAGCAGTTCTTC. Protein product: CASGRGIASYNEQFF.

This clonotype was recorded a few times. The junction does not match germline at one end; this may be a read error. The rearrangement uses TRBV9 and TRBJ2-7; unclear D gene. The CDR3 covers 13 residues. Germline V gene lookup returns CDR1 SGDLS and CDR2 YYNGEE. CDR3: CASSVGYSSEQYF. The CDR3 DNA reads as TGTGCCAGCAGCGTAGGATACTCCTCCGAGCAGTACTTC. Based on the CDR3 plus reference TRBV9 and TRBJ2-7, the full variable domain is DSGVTQTPKHLITATGQRVTLRCSPRSGDLSVYWYQQSLDQGLQFLIQYYNGEERAKGNILERFSAQQFPDLHSELNLSSLELGDSALYFCASSVGYSSEQYFGPGTRLTVT.